This T cell receptor beta chain was retrieved from a study of blood T cell repertoires in COVID-19. Study context: Donors in the United States, Italy and Spain gave samples during acute or convalescent COVID-19. The analysed material was cDNA or gDNA that came from T cells, B-cell-depleted T cells, or PBMCs.

Germline V gene sequence: CDR1 MNHEY, CDR2 SMNVEV (reference sequence). This CDR3 has 15 residues. The V and J ends lost 5 bases and 2 bases respectively, with 13 bases between them. Per the original data handling: For nucleated cells, counts were estimated from reference gene primer amplification. Data came from immunoSEQ multiplex PCR; TCRdb stores just in-frame clones and leaves some out. V and J calls plus clone size are reproduced from that table; the DNA served to infer D and trimming. Of more than 200,000 clones listed, about 88% were seen once; the top ten hold roughly 2%. The genes are TRBV27 and TRBJ2-1; weak D call: TRBD2 (6 bases). Source material: peripheral blood. This clonotype was obtained from a woman aged 40 to 55 who had recovered from COVID-19. For the CDR3, the DNA is TGTGCCAGCAGTCCAGGGACGGGGGCCTACAATGAGCAGTTCTTC. As protein: CASSPGTGAYNEQFF.